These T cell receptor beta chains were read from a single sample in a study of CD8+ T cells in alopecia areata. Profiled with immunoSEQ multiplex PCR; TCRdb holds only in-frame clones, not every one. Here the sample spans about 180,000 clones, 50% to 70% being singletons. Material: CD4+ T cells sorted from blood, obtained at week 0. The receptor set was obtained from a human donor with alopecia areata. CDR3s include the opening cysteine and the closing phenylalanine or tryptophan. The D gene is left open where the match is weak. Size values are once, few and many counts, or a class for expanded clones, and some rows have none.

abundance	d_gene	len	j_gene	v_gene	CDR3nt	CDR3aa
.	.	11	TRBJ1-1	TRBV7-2	TGTGCCAGCAGATACCACACTGAAGCTTTCTTT	CASRYHTEAFF
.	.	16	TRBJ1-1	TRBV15	TGTGCCACCAGCAGAAAGGGGCCTCCCCTAAGTACTGAAGCTTTCTTT	CATSRKGPPLSTEAFF
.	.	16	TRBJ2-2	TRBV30	TGTGCCTGGAGTGTAAAGGGGACACCTAACACCGGGGAGCTGTTTTTT	CAWSVKGTPNTGELFF
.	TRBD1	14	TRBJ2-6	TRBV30	TGTGCCTGCCCAGGGGGCTCTGGGGCCAACGTCCTGACTTTC	CACPGGSGANVLTF
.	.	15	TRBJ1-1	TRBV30	TGTGCCTGGGACCACAAGGGGCTAATGAACACTGAAGCTTTCTTT	CAWDHKGLMNTEAFF
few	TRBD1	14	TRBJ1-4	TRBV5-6	TGTGCCAGCAGCCAGGGGGGACGCAATGAAAAACTGTTTTTT	CASSQGGRNEKLFF
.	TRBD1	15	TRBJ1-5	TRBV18	TGTGCCAGCTCACAAACAGGGGGTGGCAATCAGCCCCAGCATTTT	CASSQTGGGNQPQHF
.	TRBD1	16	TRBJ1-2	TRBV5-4	TGTGCCAGCAGCACTAGGGGGACAGGGTTTATTTATGGCTACACCTTC	CASSTRGTGFIYGYTF
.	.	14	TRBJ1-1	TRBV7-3	TGTGCCAGCAGCTTACAGGGGCCCTACACTGAAGCTTTCTTT	CASSLQGPYTEAFF
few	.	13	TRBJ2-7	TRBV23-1	TGCGCCAGCAGTCAAGTCCTGGGGTTGGAGCAGTACTTC	CASSQVLGLEQYF
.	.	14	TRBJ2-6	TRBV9	TGTGCCAGCGATGGGGCAGTGGGAACCAACGTCCTGACTTTC	CASDGAVGTNVLTF
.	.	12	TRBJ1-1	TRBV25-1	TGTGCCAGCAGCAGAGAGAGTACTGAAGCTTTCTTT	CASSRESTEAFF
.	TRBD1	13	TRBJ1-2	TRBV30	TGTGCCTGGACCAGGGACAGACAATATGGCTACACCTTC	CAWTRDRQYGYTF
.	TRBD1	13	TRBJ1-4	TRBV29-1	TGCAGCGTTGCAGGGGGCCCTAATGAAAAACTGTTTTTT	CSVAGGPNEKLFF
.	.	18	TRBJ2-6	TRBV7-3	TGTGCCAGCAGCTTAGTAGCAGGCCGGTTCTCTGGGGCCAACGTCCTGACTTTC	CASSLVAGRFSGANVLTF
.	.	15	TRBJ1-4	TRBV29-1	TGCAGCGTTGACTCACCCGGCAGGGTGGGTGAAAAACTGTTTTTT	CSVDSPGRVGEKLFF